Following are 8 T cell receptor beta chains from one sample sequenced in a study of blood T cell repertoires in COVID-19. This table comes from immunoSEQ multiplex PCR, and its TCRdb copy is limited to in-frame clones, with some not included. The sample carries just over 300,000 clones, approximately 83% recorded once. Sequencing input: PBMCs or T cells enriched from blood (not recorded which). Source of these receptors: a man under 40 who had recovered from COVID-19.

This chain connects TRBV6-1 to TRBJ1-5; D not resolved. Between the trimmed V and J ends, which lost 0 bases and 3 bases, there was a span of 6 bases. There are 14 residues in the CDR3. Germline CDR1 and CDR2: MNHNS and SASEGT. CDR3 amino acids: CASSEAADNQPQHF. CDR3 nucleotides: TGTGCCAGCAGTGAAGCGGCGGACAATCAGCCCCAGCATTTT.

This chain uses TRBV18 with TRBJ2-1, with D maybe TRBD2 (6 bases). V lost 5 bases to trimming and J lost 1 base, with 15 bases between them. Germline CDR1 is KGHSH and CDR2 is LQKENI. CDR3 length equals 16 residues. This CDR3 is CASSGNGGKSYNEQFF. For the CDR3, the DNA is TGTGCCAGCTCAGGGAACGGGGGAAAATCCTACAATGAGCAGTTCTTC.

The chain couples TRBV30 to TRBJ1-2, with unresolved D. Trimming took off 0 bases at V and 7 bases at J, with 6 bases between the two ends. Looked up from germline, CDR1 is GTSNPN and CDR2 is SVGIG (reference sequence). The CDR3 is made up of 11 amino acids. The CDR3 coding sequence is TGTGCCTGGAGTGTAACTAGTGGCTACACCTTC. Translating gives CAWSVTSGYTF.

CDR3: CASSQGLRSSYNSPLHF. DNA for the CDR3: TGTGCCAGCAGCCAAGGCCTCCGCAGCTCCTATAATTCACCCCTCCACTTT. The genes are TRBV3-1 (or the pseudogene TRBV3-2) and TRBJ1-6; D is unresolved. Germline V lookup: CDR1 LGHDT, CDR2 YNNKEL (reference sequence). The V gene lost 1 base and the J gene lost 0 bases, with 10 bases spanning the gap. This CDR3 spans 17 amino acids.

The chain couples TRBV4-1 to TRBJ2-5; possibly TRBD2 for D (6 bases). The CDR3 runs to 17 residues. Germline V gene lookup returns CDR1 MGHRA and CDR2 YSYEKL. V was clipped by 0 bases and J by 4 bases, with 18 bases between them. CDR3 amino acids: CASSQDLAVAAPETQYF. The CDR3 nucleotides read TGCGCCAGCAGCCAAGATCTAGCCGTAGCGGCCCCAGAGACCCAGTACTTC.

The chain has TRBV19 and TRBJ2-3; unclear D gene. This CDR3 region has 15 residues. The V gene lost 2 bases and the J gene lost 2 bases, with 11 bases spanning the gap. Germline lookup yields CDR1 LNHDA and CDR2 SQIVND (reference sequence). The CDR3 loop reads CASSIMAGHTDTQYF. The DNA of the CDR3 is TGTGCCAGTAGTATAATGGCAGGCCACACAGATACGCAGTATTTT.

The CDR3 is CASSFHRGSSNEQFF. The CDR3 bases are TGTGCCAGCAGCTTTCACAGGGGGTCGTCGAATGAGCAGTTCTTC. The chain couples TRBV7-2 to TRBJ2-1; 8 nucleotides align to TRBD1. Per the germline V gene, CDR1 is SGHTA and CDR2 is FQGNSA. With V trimmed by 3 bases and J by 7 bases, 8 bases remained unmatched. The CDR3 contains 15 residues.

The rearrangement links TRBV5-5 to TRBJ1-1, with TRBD1 identical over 8 bases. J lost 0 bases, V lost 2 bases, and 6 bases had no gene match. Germline CDR1 is SGHKS and CDR2 is YYEKEE (reference sequence). The CDR3 has 16 amino acids. The DNA of the CDR3 is TGTGCCAGCAGCTTTCGACAGGGGTCGGTGAACACTGAAGCTTTCTTT. Encoded protein: CASSFRQGSVNTEAFF.